The source of this T cell receptor (beta chain) is a study of blood T cell repertoires in COVID-19. On the study more broadly: Spain, Italy and the United States supplied samples that represented acute and convalescent COVID-19. From T cells, B-cell-depleted T cells, or PBMCs came the material, which was cDNA or gDNA.

In the authors' workflow: Estimation of nucleated cell counts was performed using reference gene primer amplification. Profiling relied on immunoSEQ multiplex PCR, and the TCRdb table lists in-frame clones only, not all of them. The V and J calls and clone size were taken over from that table, and D and trimming were inferred from the DNA. In the table there are about 160,000 clones, roughly 73% of which are singletons. CDR3 length: 13 amino acids. The germline gives CDR1 MNHNY, CDR2 SVGAGI (reference sequence). V lost 8 bases and J 1 base, leaving 12 bases between the germline ends. This receptor was taken from a man between 65 and 85 years old with acute or convalescent COVID-19. This chain uses TRBV6-6 with TRBJ2-7; TRBD2 might be the D (5 bases). The sequenced sample was peripheral blood. The CDR3 is CASRERESYEQYF. The CDR3 nucleotides are TGTGCCAGCCGAGAGAGGGAATCCTACGAGCAGTACTTC.